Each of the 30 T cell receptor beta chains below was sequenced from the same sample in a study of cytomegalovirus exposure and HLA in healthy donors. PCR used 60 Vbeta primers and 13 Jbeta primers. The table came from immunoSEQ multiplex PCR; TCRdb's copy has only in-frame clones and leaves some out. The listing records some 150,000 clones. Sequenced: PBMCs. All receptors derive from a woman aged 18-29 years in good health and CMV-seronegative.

The CDR3 spells CASRGQVQETQYF. CDR3 in DNA: TGTGCCAGCAGAGGACAGGTTCAAGAGACCCAGTACTTC. The V call is TRBV2, the J call TRBJ2-5, with 7 bases identical to TRBD1. Unmatched junction bases numbered 3, after V lost 6 bases and J lost 2 bases. Germline-derived CDR1 and CDR2 are SNHLY and FYNNEI. The length of the CDR3 is 13 residues.

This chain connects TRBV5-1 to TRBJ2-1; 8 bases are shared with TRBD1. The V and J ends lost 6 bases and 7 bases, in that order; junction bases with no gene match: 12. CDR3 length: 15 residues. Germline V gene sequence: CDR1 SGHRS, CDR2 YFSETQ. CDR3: CASNPETGAWNEQFF. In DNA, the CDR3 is TGCGCCAGCAACCCTGAGACAGGGGCCTGGAATGAGCAGTTCTTC. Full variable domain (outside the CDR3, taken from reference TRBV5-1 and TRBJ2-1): KAGVTQTPRYLIKTRGQQVTLSCSPISGHRSVSWYQQTPGQGLQFLFEYFSETQRNKGNFPGRFSGRQFSNSRSEMNVSTLELGDSALYLCASNPETGAWNEQFFGPGTRLTVL.

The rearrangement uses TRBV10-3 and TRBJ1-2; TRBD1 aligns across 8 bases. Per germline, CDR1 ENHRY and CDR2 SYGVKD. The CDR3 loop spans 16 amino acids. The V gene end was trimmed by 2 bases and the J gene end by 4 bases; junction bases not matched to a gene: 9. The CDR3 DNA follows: TGTGCCATCAGTGAGAGTGGGGGACAGGCGGGCTATGGCTACACCTTC. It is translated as CAISESGGQAGYGYTF.

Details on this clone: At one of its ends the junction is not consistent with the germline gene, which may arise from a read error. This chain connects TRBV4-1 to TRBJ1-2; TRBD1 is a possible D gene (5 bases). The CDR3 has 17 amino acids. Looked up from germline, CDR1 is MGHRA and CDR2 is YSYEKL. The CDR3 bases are TGCGCCGGCAGCCAAGAAGGGCGGGGGTCAGGGCCGGGAGGCTACACCTTC. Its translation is CAGSQEGRGSGPGGYTF.

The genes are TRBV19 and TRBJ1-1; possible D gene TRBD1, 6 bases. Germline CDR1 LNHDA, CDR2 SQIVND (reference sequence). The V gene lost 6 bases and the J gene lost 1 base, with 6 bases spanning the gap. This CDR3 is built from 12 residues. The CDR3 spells CASRTGNTEAFF. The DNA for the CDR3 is TGTGCCAGTAGGACAGGGAACACTGAAGCTTTCTTT.

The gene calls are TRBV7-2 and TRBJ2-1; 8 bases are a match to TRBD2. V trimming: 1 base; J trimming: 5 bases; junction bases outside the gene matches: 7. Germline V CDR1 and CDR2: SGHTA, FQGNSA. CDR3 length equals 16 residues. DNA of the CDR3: TGTGCCAGCAGCTTAGTCGCGGGAGGTGAGCACAATGAGCAGTTCTTC. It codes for CASSLVAGGEHNEQFF.

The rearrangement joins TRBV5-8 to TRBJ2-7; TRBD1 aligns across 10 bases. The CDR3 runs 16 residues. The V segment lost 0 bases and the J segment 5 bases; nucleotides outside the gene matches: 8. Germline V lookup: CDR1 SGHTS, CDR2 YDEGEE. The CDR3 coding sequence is TGTGCCAGCAGCTTGGGACAGGGGGCAGTCGTCGACGAGCAGTACTTC. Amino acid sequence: CASSLGQGAVVDEQYF.

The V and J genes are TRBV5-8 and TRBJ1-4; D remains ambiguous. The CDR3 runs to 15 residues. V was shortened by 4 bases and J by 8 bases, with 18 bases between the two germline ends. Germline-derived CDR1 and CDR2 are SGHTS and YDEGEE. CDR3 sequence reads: CASSPGGAFREKLFF. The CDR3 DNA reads TGTGCCAGCAGCCCCGGCGGCGCGTTCCGAGAAAAACTGTTTTTT.

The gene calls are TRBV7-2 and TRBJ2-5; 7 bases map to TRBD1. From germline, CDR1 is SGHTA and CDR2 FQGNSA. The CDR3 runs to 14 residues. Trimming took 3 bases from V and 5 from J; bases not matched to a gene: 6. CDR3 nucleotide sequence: TGTGCCAGCAGCTTTAGCAGGGGGTCGGAGACCCAGTACTTC. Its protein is CASSFSRGSETQYF.

CDR3 loop: CASSYSTASVGNTIYF. For the CDR3, the DNA is TGTGCCAGCAGTTACTCTACCGCAAGCGTCGGAAACACCATATATTTT. The V gene is TRBV6-5, the J gene TRBJ1-3, with D hard to call. The CDR3 loop spans 16 amino acids. Germline V gene data show CDR1 as MNHEY and CDR2 as SVGAGI. The V and J ends lost 0 bases and 4 bases respectively, with 13 bases between them.

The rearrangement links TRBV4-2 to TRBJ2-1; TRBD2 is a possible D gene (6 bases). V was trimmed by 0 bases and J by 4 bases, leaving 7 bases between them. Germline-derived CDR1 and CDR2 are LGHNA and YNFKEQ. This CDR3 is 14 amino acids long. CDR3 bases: TGTGCCAGCAGCCAAGAGCGGGATTACAATGAGCAGTTCTTC. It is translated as CASSQERDYNEQFF.

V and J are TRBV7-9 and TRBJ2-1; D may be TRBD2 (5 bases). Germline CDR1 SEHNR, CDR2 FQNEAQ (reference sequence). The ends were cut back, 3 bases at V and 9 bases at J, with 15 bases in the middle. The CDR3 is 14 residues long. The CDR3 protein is CASSLSLVTGEQFF. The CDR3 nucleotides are TGTGCCAGCAGCTTGTCACTAGTAACCGGTGAGCAGTTCTTC.

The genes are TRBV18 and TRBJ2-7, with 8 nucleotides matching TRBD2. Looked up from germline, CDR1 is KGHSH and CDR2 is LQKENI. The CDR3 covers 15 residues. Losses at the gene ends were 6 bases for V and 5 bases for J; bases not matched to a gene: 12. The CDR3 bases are TGTGCCAGCTCCCAAAGACCGGGGGGGGTCGACGAGCAGTACTTC. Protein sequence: CASSQRPGGVDEQYF.

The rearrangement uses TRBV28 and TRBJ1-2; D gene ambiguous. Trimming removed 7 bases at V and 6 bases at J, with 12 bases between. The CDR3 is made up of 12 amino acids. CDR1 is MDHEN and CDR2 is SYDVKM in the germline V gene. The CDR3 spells CASTGSGHGYTF. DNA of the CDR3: TGTGCCAGCACCGGGTCGGGTCATGGCTACACCTTC.

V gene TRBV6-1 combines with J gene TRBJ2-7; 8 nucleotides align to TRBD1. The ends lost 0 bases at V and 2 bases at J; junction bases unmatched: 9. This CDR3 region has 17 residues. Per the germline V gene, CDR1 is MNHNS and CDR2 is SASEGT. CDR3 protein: CASSEAFAGTGPYEQYF. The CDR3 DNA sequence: TGTGCCAGCAGTGAAGCCTTTGCGGGGACAGGACCCTACGAGCAGTACTTC.

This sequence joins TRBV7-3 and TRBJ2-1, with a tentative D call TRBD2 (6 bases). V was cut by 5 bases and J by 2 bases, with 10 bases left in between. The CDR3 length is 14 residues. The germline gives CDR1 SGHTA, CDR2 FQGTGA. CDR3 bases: TGTGCCAGCAGCATTTCGGGAGCCTACAATGAGCAGTTCTTC. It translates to CASSISGAYNEQFF.

CDR3 DNA sequence: TGTGCCTTCGATCAGCCTAACAGGTGGAACACCGGGGAGCTGTTTTTT. Its translation: CAFDQPNRWNTGELFF. This sequence joins TRBV2 and TRBJ2-2, with D tentatively TRBD1 (5 bases). The CDR3 runs to 16 residues. V was clipped by 11 bases and J by 1 base, with 20 bases between them. The V gene's germline CDR1 is SNHLY and CDR2 FYNNEI.

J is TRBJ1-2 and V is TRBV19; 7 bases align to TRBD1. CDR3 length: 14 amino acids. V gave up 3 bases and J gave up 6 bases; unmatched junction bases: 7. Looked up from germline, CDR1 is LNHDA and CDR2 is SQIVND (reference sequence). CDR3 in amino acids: CASSIRSGGNGYTF. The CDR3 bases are TGTGCCAGTAGTATTCGGTCAGGGGGTAATGGCTACACCTTC.

CDR3 residues: CASESGYSTDTQYF. Here the CDR3 DNA reads TGTGCCAGCGAAAGCGGTTATAGCACAGATACGCAGTATTTT. The genes are TRBV9 and TRBJ2-3; TRBD2 is a possible D gene (5 bases). Germline V gene sequence: CDR1 SGDLS, CDR2 YYNGEE. This CDR3 has 14 residues. V gave up 7 bases and J gave up 0 bases, with 12 bases separating them.

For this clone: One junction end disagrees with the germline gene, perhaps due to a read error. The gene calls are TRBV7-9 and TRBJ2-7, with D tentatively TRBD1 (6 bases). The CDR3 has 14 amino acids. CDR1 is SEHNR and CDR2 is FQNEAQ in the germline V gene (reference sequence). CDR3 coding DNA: TGTGCCAGCAGCGTGCGAGGGACAACATACGAGCGGTACTTC. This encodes CASSVRGTTYERYF.

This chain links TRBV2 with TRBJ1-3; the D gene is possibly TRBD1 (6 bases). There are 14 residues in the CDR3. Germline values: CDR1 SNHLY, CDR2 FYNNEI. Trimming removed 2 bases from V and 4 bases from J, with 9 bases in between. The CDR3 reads CASSESGVGNTIYF. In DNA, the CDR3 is TGTGCCAGCAGTGAATCAGGGGTGGGAAACACCATATATTTT.

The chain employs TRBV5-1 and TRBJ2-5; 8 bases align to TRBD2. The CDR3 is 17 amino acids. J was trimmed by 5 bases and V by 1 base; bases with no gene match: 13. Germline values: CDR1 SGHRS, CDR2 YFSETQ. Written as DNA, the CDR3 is TGCGCCAGCAGCTTGCGGATCAGCGGGAGAGGGGGTGAGACCCAGTACTTC. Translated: CASSLRISGRGGETQYF. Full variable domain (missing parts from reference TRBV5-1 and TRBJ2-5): KAGVTQTPRYLIKTRGQQVTLSCSPISGHRSVSWYQQTPGQGLQFLFEYFSETQRNKGNFPGRFSGRQFSNSRSEMNVSTLELGDSALYLCASSLRISGRGGETQYFGPGTRLLVL.

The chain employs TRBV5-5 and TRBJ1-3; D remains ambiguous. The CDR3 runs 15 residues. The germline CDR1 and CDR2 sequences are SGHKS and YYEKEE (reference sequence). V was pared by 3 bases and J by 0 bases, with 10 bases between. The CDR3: CASSYRSASGNTIYF. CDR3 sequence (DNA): TGTGCCAGCAGCTACAGATCCGCCTCTGGAAACACCATATATTTT.

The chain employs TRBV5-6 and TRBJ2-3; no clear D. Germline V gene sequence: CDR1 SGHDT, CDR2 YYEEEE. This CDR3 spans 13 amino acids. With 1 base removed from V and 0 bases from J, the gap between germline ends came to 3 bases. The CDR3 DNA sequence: TGTGCCAGCAGCTTGCCTAGCACAGATACGCAGTATTTT. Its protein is CASSLPSTDTQYF.

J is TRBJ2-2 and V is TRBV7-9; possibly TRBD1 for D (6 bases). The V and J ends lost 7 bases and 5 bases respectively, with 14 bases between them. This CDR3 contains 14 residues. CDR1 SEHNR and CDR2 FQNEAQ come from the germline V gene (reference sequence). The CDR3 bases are TGTGCCAGCAACGTCAGGGGAGTAACCGGGGAGCTGTTTTTT. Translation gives CASNVRGVTGELFF.

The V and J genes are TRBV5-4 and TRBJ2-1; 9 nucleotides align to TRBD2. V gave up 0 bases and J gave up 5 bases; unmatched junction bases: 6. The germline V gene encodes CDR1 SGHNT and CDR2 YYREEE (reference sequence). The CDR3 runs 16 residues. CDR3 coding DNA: TGTGCCAGCAGCTTGGGAGGTAGCGGGAGTCACAATGAGCAGTTCTTC. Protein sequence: CASSLGGSGSHNEQFF. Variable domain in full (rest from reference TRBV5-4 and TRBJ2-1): ETGVTQSPTHLIKTRGQQVTLRCSSQSGHNTVSWYQQALGQGPQFIFQYYREEENGRGNFPPRFSGLQFPNYSSELNVNALELDDSALYLCASSLGGSGSHNEQFFGPGTRLTVL.

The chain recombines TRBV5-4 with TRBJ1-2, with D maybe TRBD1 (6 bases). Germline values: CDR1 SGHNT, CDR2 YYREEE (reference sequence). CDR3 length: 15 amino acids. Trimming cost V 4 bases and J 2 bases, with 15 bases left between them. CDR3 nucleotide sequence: TGTGCCAGCAGCCTTCCCAGGGGCGCGAACTATGGCTACACCTTC. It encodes CASSLPRGANYGYTF. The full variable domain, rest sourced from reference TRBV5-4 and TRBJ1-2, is ETGVTQSPTHLIKTRGQQVTLRCSSQSGHNTVSWYQQALGQGPQFIFQYYREEENGRGNFPPRFSGLQFPNYSSELNVNALELDDSALYLCASSLPRGANYGYTFGSGTRLTVV.

The CDR3: CASSQPTSVTYEQYF. The CDR3 DNA follows: TGCGCCAGCAGCCAACCGACTAGCGTTACCTACGAGCAGTACTTC. This chain joins TRBV4-1 and TRBJ2-7; 8 bases align to TRBD2. Losses at the gene ends were 2 bases for V and 2 bases for J; bases not matched to a gene: 5. The CDR3 runs 15 residues. CDR1 MGHRA and CDR2 YSYEKL come from the germline V gene.

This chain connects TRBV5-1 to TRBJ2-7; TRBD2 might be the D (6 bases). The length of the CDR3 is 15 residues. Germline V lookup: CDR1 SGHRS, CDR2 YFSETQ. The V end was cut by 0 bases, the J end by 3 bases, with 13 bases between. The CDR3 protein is CASSLDPSAFYEQYF. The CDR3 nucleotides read TGCGCCAGCAGCTTGGACCCTAGCGCTTTCTACGAGCAGTACTTC.

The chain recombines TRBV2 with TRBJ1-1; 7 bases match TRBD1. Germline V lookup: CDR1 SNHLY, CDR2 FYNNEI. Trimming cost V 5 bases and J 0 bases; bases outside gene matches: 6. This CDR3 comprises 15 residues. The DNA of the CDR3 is TGTGCCAGCAGTTTTACAGGGGTCATGAACACTGAAGCTTTCTTT. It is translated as CASSFTGVMNTEAFF.